The TCR beta chain under discussion was sequenced for a study of OX40 agonist ivuxolimab in advanced cancers. On the study more broadly: A history of anti-PD-1, anti-PD-L1 or anti-CTLA-4 therapy was acceptable, and around 36% had some. Partial responses, seen in three patients, involved one hepatocellular carcinoma and two cutaneous melanomas.

TCRdb's table, derived via immunoSEQ multiplex PCR, lists solely in-frame clones and lacks some. Counted here are 40,000 to 60,000 clones, approximately 92% occurring once; the ten biggest clones make up approximately 25%. Trimming pared 2 bases from V and 3 bases from J, leaving 11 bases between. Germline CDR1 WSHSY, CDR2 SAAADI. This CDR3 is 14 amino acids long. This rearrangement joins TRBV10-2 to TRBJ2-7, with D tentatively TRBD2 (6 bases). The source material was CD4+ or CD8+ T cells sorted from blood, sampled in a trial of the OX40 agonist ivuxolimab. The TCR comes from an adult with an advanced solid tumor such as melanoma, head and neck, liver or kidney cancer. CDR3 loop: CASSEGRLGYEQYF. CDR3 sequence (DNA): TGCGCCAGCAGTGAGGGGAGACTAGGCTACGAGCAGTACTTC.